Listed here is a single TCR beta chain. Its antigen is unknown. This record belongs to a study of T-cell memory formation after mild COVID-19. General study results and limits: Pre-infection memory harbored some responding clones, suggesting cross-reactive memory joined.

Germline CDR1 SEHNR, CDR2 FQNEAQ (reference sequence). With 7 bases removed from V and 6 bases from J, the gap between germline ends came to 16 bases. The CDR3 totals 14 residues. MiXCR was run by TCRdb on the 5' RACE reads, yielding one entry per CDR3 protein. Of 400,000 or so distinct CDR3 sequences in the sample, under 25% were seen once. The chain combines TRBV7-9 with TRBJ2-1; D is possibly TRBD1 or TRBD2 (5 bases each). Sequenced input: PBMCs or a T cell subset sorted from them (not recorded which). This clonotype was sampled from an adult woman who had mild COVID-19 (a few samples of this study predate the infection). Cell type and time point are not known. In nucleotides, the CDR3 is TGTGCCAGCACCCCGGGACCGGGTGGCAATGAGCAGTTCTTC. It codes for CASTPGPGGNEQFF.